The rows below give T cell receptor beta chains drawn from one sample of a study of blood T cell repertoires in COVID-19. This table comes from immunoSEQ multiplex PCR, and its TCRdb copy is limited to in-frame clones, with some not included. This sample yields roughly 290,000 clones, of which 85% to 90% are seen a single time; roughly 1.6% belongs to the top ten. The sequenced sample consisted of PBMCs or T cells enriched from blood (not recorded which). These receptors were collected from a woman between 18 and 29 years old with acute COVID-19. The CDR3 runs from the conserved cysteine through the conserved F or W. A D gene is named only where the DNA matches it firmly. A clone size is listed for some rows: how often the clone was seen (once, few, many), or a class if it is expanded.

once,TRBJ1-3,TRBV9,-,CASSPRQGTISGNTIYF,TGTGCCAGCAGCCCCCGCCAGGGTACGATCTCTGGAAACACCATATATTTT
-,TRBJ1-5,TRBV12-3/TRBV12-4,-,CASSRTVVQPQHF,TGTGCCAGCAGCCGGACAGTTGTTCAGCCCCAGCATTTT
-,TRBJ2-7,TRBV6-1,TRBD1,CASSELGTGNYEQYF,TGTGCCAGCAGTGAATTGGGGACAGGGAACTACGAGCAGTACTTC
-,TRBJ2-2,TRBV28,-,CASRQPQGLMNTGELFF,TGTGCCAGCAGACAACCCCAGGGTTTGATGAACACCGGGGAGCTGTTTTTT
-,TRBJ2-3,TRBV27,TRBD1,CASSLYGTGGGTDTQYF,TGTGCCAGCAGTTTATACGGGACAGGGGGCGGGACAGATACGCAGTATTTT
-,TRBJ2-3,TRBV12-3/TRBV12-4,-,CASRKGSTDTQYF,TGTGCCAGCAGAAAGGGGTCGACAGATACGCAGTATTTT
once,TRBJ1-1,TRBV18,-,CASSRVADTEAFF,TGTGCCAGCTCTCGGGTCGCGGACACTGAAGCTTTCTTT
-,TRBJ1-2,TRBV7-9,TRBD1,CASRRQGAAEGYTF,TGTGCCAGCAGGCGACAGGGGGCGGCGGAGGGCTACACCTTC
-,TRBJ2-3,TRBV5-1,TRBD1,CASSYGTAQYF,TGCGCCAGCAGCTACGGGACAGCGCAGTATTTT
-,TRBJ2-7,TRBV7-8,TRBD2,CASSLTTSGSYEQYF,TGTGCCAGCAGCTTAACGACTAGCGGGTCCTACGAGCAGTACTTC
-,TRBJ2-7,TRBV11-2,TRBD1,CASRIRGIGPLSYEQYF,TGTGCCAGCAGAATCAGGGGGATCGGACCCCTCTCCTACGAGCAGTACTTC
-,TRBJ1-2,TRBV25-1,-,CASSEFGGEHYGYTF,TGTGCCAGCAGTGAATTCGGCGGAGAACACTATGGCTACACCTTC
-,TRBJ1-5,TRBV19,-,CASSTDGNQPQHF,TGTGCCAGTAGTACAGACGGGAATCAGCCCCAGCATTTT
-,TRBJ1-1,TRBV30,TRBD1,CAWRTGRNTEAFF,TGTGCCTGGAGGACAGGGCGGAACACTGAAGCTTTCTTT
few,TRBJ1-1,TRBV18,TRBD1,CASSHRDRGMNTEAFF,TGTGCCAGCTCGCACCGGGACAGAGGAATGAACACTGAAGCTTTCTTT
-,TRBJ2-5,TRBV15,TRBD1,CATSIHRGEETQYF,TGTGCCACCAGCATCCACAGGGGGGAAGAGACCCAGTACTTC
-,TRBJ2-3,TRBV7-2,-,CASSLGGAGLGDTQYF,TGTGCCAGCAGCTTAGGGGGCGCGGGGCTGGGAGATACGCAGTATTTT
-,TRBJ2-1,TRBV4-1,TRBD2,CASSPPGGTSAKSSYNEQFF,TGCGCCAGCAGCCCCCCAGGTGGAACTAGCGCCAAGAGCTCCTACAATGAGCAGTTCTTC
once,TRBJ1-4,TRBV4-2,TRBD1,CASSRDRSGPTNEKLFF,TGTGCCAGCAGCCGGGACAGGTCAGGTCCAACTAATGAAAAACTGTTTTTT
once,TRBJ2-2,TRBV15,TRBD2,CATSREPGLGNTGELFF,TGTGCCACCAGCAGAGAACCGGGACTAGGAAACACCGGGGAGCTGTTTTTT
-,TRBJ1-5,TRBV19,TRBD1,CASSIDRTGYSNQPQHF,TGTGCCAGTAGTATAGACCGGACAGGGTATAGCAATCAGCCCCAGCATTTT
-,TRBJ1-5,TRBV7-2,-,CASSFSSLNQPQHF,TGTGCCAGCAGCTTTAGCTCCTTAAATCAGCCCCAGCATTTT
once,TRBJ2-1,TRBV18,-,CASSPLGEGRNEQFF,TGTGCCAGCTCACCATTAGGAGAGGGCCGCAATGAGCAGTTCTTC
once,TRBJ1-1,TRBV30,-,CAWSITLPYREAGGTEAFF,TGTGCCTGGAGTATAACTCTCCCATATCGGGAGGCGGGGGGAACTGAAGCTTTCTTT
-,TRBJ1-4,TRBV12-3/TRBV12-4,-,CASSPQGNEKLFF,TGTGCCAGCAGTCCACAGGGAAATGAAAAACTGTTTTTT
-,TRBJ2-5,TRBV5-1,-,CASSLTGTETQYF,TGCGCCAGCAGCTTGACAGGGACGGAGACCCAGTACTTC
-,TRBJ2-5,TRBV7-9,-,CASSLAEETQYF,TGTGCCAGCAGCTTGGCAGAAGAGACCCAGTACTTC